The 29 T cell receptor beta chains below all came from one sample that was sequenced in a study of blood T cell repertoires in COVID-19 (dated by TCRdb to the early 2020s). Libraries were built with the immunoSEQ multiplex PCR assay. TCRdb retrieved this table from immuneACCESS and kept in-frame rearrangements only. Not all clones are present; in checked studies, unresolved V genes account for under half, and no reason is known for the remainder. The sample includes about 280,000 clones, with around 88% observed a single time. The ten largest clones represent about 2.2% of the sample. Specimen: peripheral blood. The receptors derive from a woman aged 30 to 39 who had recovered from COVID-19.

This rearrangement joins TRBV5-6 to TRBJ1-3; D remains unclear. V lost 0 bases and J 4 bases, leaving 5 bases between the germline ends. The CDR3 loop spans 13 amino acids. The germline V gene encodes CDR1 SGHDT and CDR2 YYEEEE. Written as DNA, the CDR3 is TGTGCCAGCAGCTTGGAACGGGGAAACACCATATATTTT. Residues: CASSLERGNTIYF.

CDR3 amino acids: CASSQDPGQGADTQYF. Here the CDR3 DNA reads TGTGCCAGCAGCCAAGATCCGGGACAGGGGGCGGATACCCAGTACTTC. This chain uses TRBV3-1 (or the pseudogene TRBV3-2) with TRBJ2-5; TRBD1 agrees at 12 bases. J gave up 8 bases and V 0 bases, and 7 bases lay outside the gene matches. The CDR3 runs 16 residues. Per germline, CDR1 LGHDT and CDR2 YNNKEL (reference sequence).

The rearrangement links TRBV27 to TRBJ1-1; 7 nucleotides line up with TRBD1. CDR3 length: 13 residues. The J segment lost 1 base and the V segment lost 8 bases, leaving 4 bases of the junction unmatched. Germline lookup yields CDR1 MNHEY and CDR2 SMNVEV (reference sequence). In nucleotides, the CDR3 is TGTGCCAGCGGCCGGGACAGGAACACTGAAGCTTTCTTT. Translating gives CASGRDRNTEAFF.

This clone was seen only once. J is TRBJ1-1 and V is TRBV3-1 (or the pseudogene TRBV3-2); D gene unclear. Trimming took off 7 bases at V and 1 base at J, with 19 bases between the two ends. Germline V CDR1 and CDR2: LGHDT, YNNKEL (reference sequence). The CDR3 extends over 16 amino acids. CDR3 coding DNA: TGTGCCAGCACCTCGGACGGGAGTAAAAAGAACACTGAAGCTTTCTTT. It translates to CASTSDGSKKNTEAFF.

The rearrangement joins TRBV4-1 to TRBJ2-1; 11 nucleotides agree with TRBD2. The CDR3 sequence is 15 residues long. From germline, CDR1 is MGHRA and CDR2 YSYEKL. Trimming removed 6 bases from V and 7 bases from J; junction bases left unmatched: 8. CDR3 coding DNA: TGCGCCAGCAGGTCGACTAGCGGGAAATCGAATGAGCAGTTCTTC. Its translation is CASRSTSGKSNEQFF.

Points on this clone: At the DNA level, this CDR3 is encoded by other sequences in the same sample as well. The V gene is TRBV6-5, the J gene TRBJ1-2; a possible D gene is TRBD1 (5 bases). The germline V and J ends were trimmed by 0 bases and 4 bases, with 9 bases remaining between them. This CDR3 is 14 amino acids long. Per the germline V gene, CDR1 is MNHEY and CDR2 is SVGAGI. In DNA form, the CDR3 reads TGTGCCAGCAGTTACTCGTCCGGGGGCTATGGCTACACCTTC. It codes for CASSYSSGGYGYTF.

The V and J genes are TRBV27 and TRBJ2-7; D is uncertain. The germline V gene has CDR1 MNHEY and CDR2 SMNVEV (reference sequence). The V end lost 2 bases, the J end lost 6 bases, and 20 bases lay between the germline ends. This CDR3 contains 16 residues. Here the CDR3 reads CASSLRLGRLGLEQYF. The CDR3 nucleotides read TGTGCCAGCAGTTTAAGGTTGGGCAGGTTGGGTCTCGAGCAGTACTTC.

The V call is TRBV4-2, the J call TRBJ1-2; D ambiguous. Trimming removed 4 bases at V and 0 bases at J, with 12 bases between. The CDR3 is 15 residues long. Germline V gene data show CDR1 as LGHNA and CDR2 as YNFKEQ. The CDR3 region has the DNA TGTGCCAGCAGCCCCACAACTGGAGCTAACTATGGCTACACCTTC. Protein: CASSPTTGANYGYTF.

The CDR3 reads CASSVPSVAYEQYF. The CDR3 DNA sequence: TGTGCCAGCAGCGTGCCTAGCGTCGCCTACGAGCAGTACTTC. The gene calls are TRBV7-8 and TRBJ2-7, with D perhaps TRBD2 (6 bases). CDR3 size: 14 residues. Per the germline V gene, CDR1 is SGHVS and CDR2 is FQNEAQ. Trimming removed 5 bases from V and 2 bases from J, with 13 bases in between.

The J gene is TRBJ2-3, the V gene TRBV6-2 or TRBV6-3, with D uncertain. This CDR3 comprises 13 residues. Germline V lookup: CDR1 MNHEY, CDR2 SVGEGT. V dropped 6 bases and J dropped 2 bases, with 9 bases sitting between them. CDR3 sequence: CASSPYPTDTQYF. The CDR3 DNA sequence: TGTGCCAGCAGCCCCTACCCCACAGATACGCAGTATTTT.

As to this clone: This specimen includes other DNA sequences encoding the same CDR3. The chain joins TRBV19 to TRBJ1-1; TRBD1 matches 7 bases. The CDR3 spans 12 residues. CDR1 is LNHDA and CDR2 is SQIVND in the germline V gene (reference sequence). The V segment lost 8 bases and the J segment 3 bases; nucleotides outside the gene matches: 3. CDR3 DNA: TGTGCCAGTCGACAGGGCCACACTGAAGCTTTCTTT. Amino acid sequence: CASRQGHTEAFF.

This chain joins TRBV2 and TRBJ2-7; D is perhaps TRBD1 (5 bases). This CDR3 is 12 amino acids long. Germline V gene data show CDR1 as SNHLY and CDR2 as FYNNEI. Deletions cut 9 bases from V and 0 bases from J, with 9 bases between. The CDR3 region is CARGTGSYEQYF. DNA for the CDR3: TGTGCCAGGGGAACAGGCTCCTACGAGCAGTACTTC.

V gene TRBV19 combines with J gene TRBJ2-5; a possible D gene is TRBD2 (6 bases). The CDR3 is 13 amino acids. V was shortened by 3 bases and J by 4 bases, with 9 bases between the two germline ends. CDR1 and CDR2 from the germline V gene are LNHDA and SQIVND (reference sequence). Here the CDR3 DNA reads TGTGCCAGTAGTATGGGGGGTTCAGAGACCCAGTACTTC. Translated, it gives CASSMGGSETQYF.

The rearrangement uses TRBV19 and TRBJ1-2, with D perhaps matching TRBD1 (6 bases). Trimming stripped 7 bases from V and 4 bases from J, with 19 bases between. In germline, CDR1 is LNHDA, CDR2 SQIVND (reference sequence). This CDR3 is built from 15 residues. The DNA of the CDR3 is TGTGCCAGTACCGAAATTACAGGGACGTCCTATGGCTACACCTTC. Its protein is CASTEITGTSYGYTF.

The rearrangement uses TRBV7-8 and TRBJ1-1; D ambiguous. The CDR3 is 14 residues long. Deletions cut 3 bases from V and 0 bases from J, with 8 bases between. The germline CDR1 and CDR2 sequences are SGHVS and FQNEAQ. CDR3 DNA sequence: TGTGCCAGCAGCTTCCCCGGGGTGAACACTGAAGCTTTCTTT. It is translated as CASSFPGVNTEAFF.

The chain recombines TRBV19 with TRBJ2-7; 11 nucleotides line up with TRBD2. The ends lost 2 bases at V and 0 bases at J; junction bases unmatched: 3. This CDR3 has 16 amino acids. Germline CDR1 LNHDA, CDR2 SQIVND (reference sequence). This CDR3 is CASSITSGGGSYEQYF. The CDR3 DNA reads as TGTGCCAGTAGTATAACTAGCGGGGGCGGCTCCTACGAGCAGTACTTC.

This rearrangement joins TRBV2 to TRBJ1-6, with 7 bases aligning to TRBD1. Germline values: CDR1 SNHLY, CDR2 FYNNEI. The CDR3 extends over 14 amino acids. With V trimmed by 6 bases and J by 10 bases, 9 bases remained unmatched. CDR3 DNA sequence: TGTGCCAGCAGATTGGAAGGGGGCCAGTCACCCCTCCACTTT. It encodes CASRLEGGQSPLHF.

V and J are TRBV12-5 and TRBJ1-1; 7 positions match TRBD1. This CDR3 region has 19 residues. The trim removed 6 bases at V and 3 bases at J, leaving 22 bases unmatched. Germline V CDR1 and CDR2: LGHNT, FRNRAP. CDR3 DNA sequence: TGTGCTAGTGGGTTGCGCTTCGAATTTAACAGGGGTTTGGACACTGAAGCTTTCTTT. Translated: CASGLRFEFNRGLDTEAFF. Complete variable domain (other parts from reference TRBV12-5 and TRBJ1-1): DARVTQTPRHKVTEMGQEVTMRCQPILGHNTVFWYRQTMMQGLELLAYFRNRAPLDDSGMPKDRFSAEMPDATLATLKIQPSEPRDSAVYFCASGLRFEFNRGLDTEAFFGQGTRLTVV.

The chain recombines TRBV5-4 with TRBJ1-1; possible D gene TRBD1, 5 bases. This CDR3 has 14 amino acids. Germline CDR1 and CDR2: SGHNT and YYREEE (reference sequence). Deletions cut 3 bases from V and 5 bases from J, with 14 bases between. CDR3: CASSSPPRGTEAFF. The CDR3 DNA reads TGTGCCAGCAGCTCCCCACCTCGGGGGACTGAAGCTTTCTTT.

This clone was seen a single time. The V call is TRBV5-1, the J call TRBJ2-2; D is undetermined. This CDR3 has 15 residues. CDR1 and CDR2 from the germline V gene are SGHRS and YFSETQ. The V gene lost 0 bases and the J gene lost 0 bases, with 6 bases spanning the gap. The CDR3 sequence: CASSLDSTNTGELFF. DNA for the CDR3: TGCGCCAGCAGCTTGGACAGCACGAACACCGGGGAGCTGTTTTTT.

This sequence joins TRBV2 and TRBJ2-3; 8 nucleotides align to TRBD1. CDR1 and CDR2 (germline): SNHLY, FYNNEI. This CDR3 is 15 amino acids long. Losses at the gene ends were 3 bases for V and 6 bases for J; bases not matched to a gene: 8. The CDR3: CASSDQGAPLDTQYF. DNA for the CDR3: TGTGCCAGCAGTGACCAGGGGGCGCCTTTGGATACGCAGTATTTT.

The chain has TRBV19 and TRBJ2-7; 9 bases fit TRBD1. The germline CDR1 and CDR2 sequences are LNHDA and SQIVND (reference sequence). The J segment lost 2 bases and the V segment lost 6 bases, leaving 8 bases of the junction unmatched. There are 15 residues in the CDR3. The CDR3 loop reads CASSAGTGTTYEQYF. CDR3 bases: TGTGCCAGTAGCGCCGGGACAGGGACGACCTACGAGCAGTACTTC.

The CDR3 DNA is TGTGCCAGCCGGTCCCTAGCGGGCGCCGGGGAGCTGTTTTTT. Protein: CASRSLAGAGELFF. V is TRBV2 and J is TRBJ2-2, with 8 bases lining up with TRBD2. Germline V gene lookup returns CDR1 SNHLY and CDR2 FYNNEI. This CDR3 comprises 14 residues. J gave up 6 bases and V 8 bases, and 8 bases lay outside the gene matches.

This clone was seen only once. The chain links TRBV9 to TRBJ2-3; 12 bases agree with TRBD2. The CDR3 contains 16 residues. CDR1 and CDR2 from the germline V gene are SGDLS and YYNGEE. With V trimmed by 4 bases and J by 3 bases, 6 bases remained unmatched. CDR3 sequence (DNA): TGTGCCAGCAGCCCTAGCGGGAGGGCCGGGACAGATACGCAGTATTTT. Amino acid sequence: CASSPSGRAGTDTQYF. The complete variable domain, with remaining parts taken from reference TRBV9 and TRBJ2-3, reads DSGVTQTPKHLITATGQRVTLRCSPRSGDLSVYWYQQSLDQGLQFLIQYYNGEERAKGNILERFSAQQFPDLHSELNLSSLELGDSALYFCASSPSGRAGTDTQYFGPGTRLTVL.

The V and J genes are TRBV6-6 and TRBJ2-7; 9 bases align to TRBD1. Unmatched junction bases numbered 2, after V lost 6 bases and J lost 5 bases. CDR1 and CDR2 (germline): MNHNY, SVGAGI (reference sequence). CDR3 length equals 12 residues. In DNA form, the CDR3 reads TGTGCCAGCAGAGGACAGGGGCACGAGCAGTACTTC. It specifies CASRGQGHEQYF.

V usage is TRBV4-3 and J usage is TRBJ2-7; 7 nucleotides match TRBD2. V dropped 0 bases and J dropped 5; count of bases not matched to a gene: 7. The CDR3 consists of 15 residues. The V gene's germline CDR1 is LGHNA and CDR2 YSLEER. Written as DNA, the CDR3 is TGCGCCAGCAGCCAAGAGCGGGAGTTTTACCACGAGCAGTACTTC. Translation: CASSQEREFYHEQYF.

The V gene is TRBV12-5, the J gene TRBJ2-1, with 9 bases identical to TRBD1. The CDR3 contains 14 residues. Germline V gene sequence: CDR1 LGHNT, CDR2 FRNRAP. The V gene end was trimmed by 7 bases and the J gene end by 4 bases; junction bases not matched to a gene: 5. The CDR3 DNA sequence: TGTGCTAGTGTTCCGGGACAGGGATACAATGAGCAGTTCTTC. This encodes CASVPGQGYNEQFF. Complete variable domain (other parts from reference TRBV12-5 and TRBJ2-1): DARVTQTPRHKVTEMGQEVTMRCQPILGHNTVFWYRQTMMQGLELLAYFRNRAPLDDSGMPKDRFSAEMPDATLATLKIQPSEPRDSAVYFCASVPGQGYNEQFFGPGTRLTVL.

CDR3 in amino acids: CASSRDSVRYNEQFF. The DNA of the CDR3 is TGTGCCAGCAGCCGGGACTCCGTACGATACAATGAGCAGTTCTTC. The genes are TRBV7-9 and TRBJ2-1; possibly TRBD2 for D (6 bases). Germline CDR1 reads SEHNR; CDR2 reads FQNEAQ (reference sequence). The V end was cut by 5 bases, the J end by 4 bases, with 15 bases between. The CDR3 totals 15 residues.

The chain uses TRBV18 and TRBJ2-2; 7 bases are shared with TRBD1. Germline V gives CDR1 KGHSH, CDR2 LQKENI. The CDR3 has 16 residues. J was trimmed by 0 bases and V by 3 bases; bases with no gene match: 4. CDR3 amino acids: CASSPYGTANTGELFF. CDR3 bases: TGTGCCAGCTCACCCTACGGGACAGCGAACACCGGGGAGCTGTTTTTT.